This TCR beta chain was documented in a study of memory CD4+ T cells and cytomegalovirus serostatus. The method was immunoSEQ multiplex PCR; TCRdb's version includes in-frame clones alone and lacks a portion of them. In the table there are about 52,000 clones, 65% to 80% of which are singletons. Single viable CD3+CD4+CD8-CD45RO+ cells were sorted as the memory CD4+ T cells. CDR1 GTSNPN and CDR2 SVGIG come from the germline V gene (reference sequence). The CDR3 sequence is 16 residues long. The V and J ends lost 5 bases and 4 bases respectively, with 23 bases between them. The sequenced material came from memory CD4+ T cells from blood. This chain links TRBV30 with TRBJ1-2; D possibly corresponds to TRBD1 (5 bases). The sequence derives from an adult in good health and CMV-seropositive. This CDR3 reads CAWETGHRSLIYGYTF. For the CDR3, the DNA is TGTGCCTGGGAAACCGGACACCGAAGCCTCATCTATGGCTACACCTTC.